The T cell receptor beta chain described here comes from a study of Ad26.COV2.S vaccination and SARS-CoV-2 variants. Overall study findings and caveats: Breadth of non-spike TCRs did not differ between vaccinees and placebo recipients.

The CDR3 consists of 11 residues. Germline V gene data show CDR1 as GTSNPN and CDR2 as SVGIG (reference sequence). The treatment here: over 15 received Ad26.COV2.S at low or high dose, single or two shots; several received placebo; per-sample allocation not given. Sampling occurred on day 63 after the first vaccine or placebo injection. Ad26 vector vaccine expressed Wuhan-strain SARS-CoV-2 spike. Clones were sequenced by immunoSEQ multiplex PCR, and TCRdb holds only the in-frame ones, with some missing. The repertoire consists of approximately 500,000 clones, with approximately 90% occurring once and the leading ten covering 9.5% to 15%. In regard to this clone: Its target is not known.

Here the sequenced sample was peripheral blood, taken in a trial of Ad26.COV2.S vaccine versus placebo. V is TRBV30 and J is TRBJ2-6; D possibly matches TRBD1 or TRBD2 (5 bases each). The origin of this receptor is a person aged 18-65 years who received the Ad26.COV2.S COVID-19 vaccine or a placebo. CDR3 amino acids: CGGSGANVLTF. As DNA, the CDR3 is TGTGGGGGGTCTGGGGCCAACGTCCTGACTTTC. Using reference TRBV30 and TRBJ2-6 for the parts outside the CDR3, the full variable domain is SQTIHQWPATLVQPVGSPLSLECTVEGTSNPNLYWYRQAAGRGLQLLFYSVGIGQISSEVPQNLSASRPQDRQFILSSKKLLLSDSGFYLCGGSGANVLTFGAGSRLTVL.